These T cell receptor beta chains were read from a single sample in a study of blood T cells in healthy people across ages. TCRdb analysed the 5' RACE reads with MiXCR anew, one entry per CDR3 protein. This sample carries 1.2 million to 1.5 million distinct CDR3 sequences, approximately 59% of them seen once, and the ten largest clones take 5.5% to 8%. Source material: blood. The source is a man between 18 and 35 years old in good health. CDR3s include the opening cysteine and the closing phenylalanine or tryptophan. The D gene is left open where the match is weak. A clone size is listed for some rows: how often the clone was seen (once, few, many), or a class if it is expanded.

TRBD1 | TRBJ2-2 | TRBV20-1 | once | TGCAGTGCTGCACAAGACAGGGCCGGGGAGCTGTTTTTT | CSAAQDRAGELFF
TRBD2 | TRBJ2-3 | TRBV7-2 | few | TGTGCCAGCAGCTGGGGACTAGCGGGAGTGTCAGATACGCAGTATTTT | CASSWGLAGVSDTQYF
. | TRBJ2-1 | TRBV2 | . | TGTGCCAGCAGTGAAGTTTTAGTGATTACAGAGCAGTTCTTC | CASSEVLVITEQFF
TRBD2 | TRBJ2-1 | TRBV5-1 | . | TGCGCCAGCAGCTTGGGGACTAGCGGGCTCCATGAGCAGTTCTTC | CASSLGTSGLHEQFF
. | TRBJ1-5 | TRBV15 | . | TGTGCCACCAGCTCGCGGCAGTGGTATAGCAATCAGCCCCAGCATTTT | CATSSRQWYSNQPQHF
. | TRBJ2-7 | TRBV7-2 | . | TGTGCCAGCAGCTTGGACGGACTTAAGACCTACGAGCAGTACTTC | CASSLDGLKTYEQYF
. | TRBJ2-7 | TRBV5-1 | once | TGCGCCAGCAGCTTGTATGGGCTAGCGGAAGGGGGCGAGCAGTACTTC | CASSLYGLAEGGEQYF
. | TRBJ1-5 | TRBV28 | . | TGTGCCAGCAGTTGGCGACAGCACAATCAGCCCCAGCATTTT | CASSWRQHNQPQHF
TRBD2 | TRBJ2-7 | TRBV29-1 | few | TGCAGCGTGGAACTAGCGGGAGCTCCCTACGAGCAGTACTTC | CSVELAGAPYEQYF
. | TRBJ1-5 | TRBV4-1 | . | TGCGCCAGCAGCCGGGGCCGGGGGGGTATCCTTGACAATCAGCCCCAGCATTTT | CASSRGRGGILDNQPQHF
TRBD1 | TRBJ2-1 | TRBV11-2 | . | TGTGCCAGCACCCGGGACAGCTCCTACAATGAGCAGTTCTTC | CASTRDSSYNEQFF
. | TRBJ1-1 | TRBV7-9 | . | TGTGCCAGCAGCTGGGGGGCGCGCACTGAAGCTTTCTTT | CASSWGARTEAFF
. | TRBJ2-6 | TRBV12-3/TRBV12-4 | few | TGTGCCAGCAACCTACCCAGGACAGCCTCTGGGGCCAACGTCCTGACTTTC | CASNLPRTASGANVLTF
TRBD2 | TRBJ2-1 | TRBV5-1 | . | TGCGCCAGCAGCTTGGGAATCTATTCCGGGACTAGCGGTTACAATGAGCAGTTCTTC | CASSLGIYSGTSGYNEQFF
TRBD1 | TRBJ1-5 | TRBV7-9 | . | TGTGCCAGCAGCTTATCGCCGGCTTCCGGGACAGGGGACCAGCCCCAGCATTTT | CASSLSPASGTGDQPQHF
TRBD1 | TRBJ2-7 | TRBV5-1 | few | TGCGCCAGCGGGGACAGGTCCTACCACGAGCAGTACTTC | CASGDRSYHEQYF
. | TRBJ2-7 | TRBV4-2 | . | TGTGCCAGCAGCCCCTCCGGGGCAGGAGACTACGAGCAGTACTTC | CASSPSGAGDYEQYF
TRBD2 | TRBJ2-3 | TRBV7-2 | . | TGTGCCAGCAGCCCCGGGACTAGTACGGCAGATACGCAGTATTTT | CASSPGTSTADTQYF